The 3 T cell receptor beta chains reported below all come from one sample, sequenced in a study of T cell responses to AZD1222 COVID-19 vaccine. Sequencing was performed with immunoSEQ multiplex PCR; in TCRdb, only in-frame clones are kept and a portion is missing. The table has tens of thousands of clones, 84% seen once; the top ten hold about 19%. This sample comprised peripheral blood, obtained on day 0 of AZD1222 vaccination. These receptors were taken from an adult in good health.

V is TRBV19 and J is TRBJ1-2, with D possibly TRBD1 on 5 matching bases. Trimming shortened V by 6 bases and J by 2 bases, and 13 bases separated the two germline ends. This CDR3 is 14 amino acids long. Germline CDR1 reads LNHDA; CDR2 reads SQIVND (reference sequence). The CDR3 coding sequence is TGTGCCAGTAGGCCGGGACTTTCGAACTATGGCTACACCTTC. This encodes CASRPGLSNYGYTF. The full variable domain, completed using reference TRBV19 and TRBJ1-2, is DGGITQSPKYLFRKEGQNVTLSCEQNLNHDAMYWYRQDPGQGLRLIYYSQIVNDFQKGDIAEGYSVSREKKESFPLTVTSAQKNPTAFYLCASRPGLSNYGYTFGSGTRLTVV.

The chain couples TRBV7-2 to TRBJ2-1; 10 bases are a match to TRBD2. This CDR3 contains 16 residues. From germline, CDR1 is SGHTA and CDR2 FQGNSA. The trim removed 4 bases at V and 4 bases at J, leaving 7 bases unmatched. CDR3 nucleotides: TGTGCCAGCAGCTCCTGGACTAGCGGTCCGTACAATGAGCAGTTCTTC. Amino acids: CASSSWTSGPYNEQFF.

The rearrangement links TRBV7-9 to TRBJ1-1; TRBD1 agrees at 8 bases. The CDR3 is 15 residues long. Germline CDR1 SEHNR, CDR2 FQNEAQ (reference sequence). Trimming took 4 bases from V and 2 from J; bases not matched to a gene: 6. CDR3 in DNA: TGTGCCAGCAGCTCGAGGACAGGGAGTAACACTGAAGCTTTCTTT. Translation gives CASSSRTGSNTEAFF.